This TCR beta chain was captured by sequencing in a study of T cell repertoires in cytomegalovirus infection. This CDR3 region has 14 residues. CDR1 is SGHVT, CDR2 SQSDAQ, per germline. A note on this clonotype: The antigen is undetermined.

TCRdb called the reads again in MiXCR, with one record for every CDR3 protein. The data show around 900,000 distinct CDR3 sequences, approximately 30% seen once. The sequence came from a human donor in good health (CMV status not recorded). Some clones in this sample may be carry-over from other donors' samples. The sample here was cultured CD8+ T cells from PBMCs, taken from culture after CMV antigen stimulation. V gene TRBV7-4 combines with J gene TRBJ2-7; 9 bases line up with TRBD1. The CDR3 DNA follows: TGTGCCAACAGCTTAGGGGACAGGGTTTCCGAGCAGTACGTC. It specifies CANSLGDRVSEQYV.